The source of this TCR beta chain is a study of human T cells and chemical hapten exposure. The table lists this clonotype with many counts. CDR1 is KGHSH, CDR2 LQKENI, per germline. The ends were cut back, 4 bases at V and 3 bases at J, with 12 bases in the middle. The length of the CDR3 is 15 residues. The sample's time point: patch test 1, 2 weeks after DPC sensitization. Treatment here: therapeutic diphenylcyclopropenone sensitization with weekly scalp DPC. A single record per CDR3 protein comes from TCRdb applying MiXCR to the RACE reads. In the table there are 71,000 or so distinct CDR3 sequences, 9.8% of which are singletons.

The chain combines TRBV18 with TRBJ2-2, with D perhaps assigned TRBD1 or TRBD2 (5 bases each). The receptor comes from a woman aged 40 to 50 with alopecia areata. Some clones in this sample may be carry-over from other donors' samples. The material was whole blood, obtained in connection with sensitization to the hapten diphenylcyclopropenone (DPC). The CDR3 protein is CASSQGRSDTGELFF. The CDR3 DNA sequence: TGTGCCAGCTCACAGGGACGGAGTGACACCGGGGAGCTGTTTTTT.